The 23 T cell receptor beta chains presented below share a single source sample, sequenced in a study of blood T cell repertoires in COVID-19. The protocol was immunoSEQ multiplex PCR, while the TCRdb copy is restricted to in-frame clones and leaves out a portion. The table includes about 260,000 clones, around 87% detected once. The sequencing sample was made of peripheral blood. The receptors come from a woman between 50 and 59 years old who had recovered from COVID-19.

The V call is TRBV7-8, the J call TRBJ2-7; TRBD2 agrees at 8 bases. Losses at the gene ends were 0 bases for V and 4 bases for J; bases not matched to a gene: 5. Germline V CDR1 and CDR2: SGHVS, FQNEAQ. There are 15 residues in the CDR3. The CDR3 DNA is TGTGCCAGCAGCTTAGCGCGGGGGGCTCAGTACGAGCAGTACTTC. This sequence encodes CASSLARGAQYEQYF. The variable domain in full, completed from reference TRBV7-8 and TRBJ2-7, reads GAGVSQSPRYKVAKRGQDVALRCDPISGHVSLFWYQQALGQGPEFLTYFQNEAQLDKSGLPSDRFFAERPEGSVSTLKIQRTQQEDSAVYLCASSLARGAQYEQYFGPGTRLTVT.

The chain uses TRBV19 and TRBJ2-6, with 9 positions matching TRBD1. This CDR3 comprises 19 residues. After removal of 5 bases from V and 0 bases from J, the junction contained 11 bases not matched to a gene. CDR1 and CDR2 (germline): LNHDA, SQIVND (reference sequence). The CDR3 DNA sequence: TGTGCCAGTAGTCTACCGACAGGGGGGGGTTTCTCTGGGGCCAACGTCCTGACTTTC. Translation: CASSLPTGGGFSGANVLTF.

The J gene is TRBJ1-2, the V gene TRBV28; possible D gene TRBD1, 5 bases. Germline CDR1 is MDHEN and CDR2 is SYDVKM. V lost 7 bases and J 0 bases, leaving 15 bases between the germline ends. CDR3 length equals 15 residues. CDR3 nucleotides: TGTGCCAGCACCCTTACGGGGGGAACTAACTATGGCTACACCTTC. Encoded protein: CASTLTGGTNYGYTF.

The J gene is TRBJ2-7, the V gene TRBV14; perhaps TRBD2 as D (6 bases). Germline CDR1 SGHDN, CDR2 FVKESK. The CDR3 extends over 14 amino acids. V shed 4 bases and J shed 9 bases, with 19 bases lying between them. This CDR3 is CASSPDWPFGRQYF. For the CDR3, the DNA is TGTGCCAGCAGCCCTGACTGGCCTTTCGGGAGGCAGTACTTC.

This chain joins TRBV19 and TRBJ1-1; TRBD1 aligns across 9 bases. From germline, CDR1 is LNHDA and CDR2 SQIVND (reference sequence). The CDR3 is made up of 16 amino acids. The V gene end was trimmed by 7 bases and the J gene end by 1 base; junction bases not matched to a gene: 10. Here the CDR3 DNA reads TGTGCCAGTACTCTGAGTACAGGGGGCAAGAACACTGAAGCTTTCTTT. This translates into CASTLSTGGKNTEAFF.

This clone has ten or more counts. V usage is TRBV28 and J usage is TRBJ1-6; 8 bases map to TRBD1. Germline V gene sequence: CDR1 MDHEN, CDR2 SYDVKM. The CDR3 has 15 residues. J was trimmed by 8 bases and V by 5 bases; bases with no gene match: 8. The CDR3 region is CASSLPQGADSPLHF. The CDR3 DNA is TGTGCCAGCAGTCTCCCCCAGGGGGCTGATTCACCCCTCCACTTT.

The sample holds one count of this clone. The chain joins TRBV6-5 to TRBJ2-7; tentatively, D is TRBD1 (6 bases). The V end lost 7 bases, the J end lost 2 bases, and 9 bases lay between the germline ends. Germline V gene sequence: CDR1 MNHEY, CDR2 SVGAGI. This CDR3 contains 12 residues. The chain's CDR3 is CASTGDTYEQYF. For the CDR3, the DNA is TGTGCCAGCACAGGGGACACCTACGAGCAGTACTTC.

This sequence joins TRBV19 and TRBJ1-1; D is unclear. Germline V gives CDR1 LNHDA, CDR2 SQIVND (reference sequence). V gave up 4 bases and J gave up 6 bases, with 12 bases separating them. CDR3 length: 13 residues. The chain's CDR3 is CASSTPLGAEAFF. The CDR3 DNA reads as TGTGCCAGTAGTACCCCCCTCGGGGCTGAAGCTTTCTTT. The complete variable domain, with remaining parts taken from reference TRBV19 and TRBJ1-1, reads DGGITQSPKYLFRKEGQNVTLSCEQNLNHDAMYWYRQDPGQGLRLIYYSQIVNDFQKGDIAEGYSVSREKKESFPLTVTSAQKNPTAFYLCASSTPLGAEAFFGQGTRLTVV.

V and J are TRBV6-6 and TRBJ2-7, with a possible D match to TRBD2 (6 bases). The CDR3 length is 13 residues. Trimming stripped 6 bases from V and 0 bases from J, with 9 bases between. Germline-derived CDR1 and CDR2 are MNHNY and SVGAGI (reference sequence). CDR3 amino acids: CASSGSLSYEQYF. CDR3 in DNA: TGTGCCAGCAGCGGGAGTCTCTCCTACGAGCAGTACTTC.

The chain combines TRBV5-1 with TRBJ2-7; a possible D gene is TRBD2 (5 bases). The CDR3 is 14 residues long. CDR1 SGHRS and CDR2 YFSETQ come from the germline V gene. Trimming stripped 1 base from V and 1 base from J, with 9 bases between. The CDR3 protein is CASSLPAVSYEQYF. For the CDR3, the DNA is TGCGCCAGCAGCTTGCCAGCGGTTTCCTACGAGCAGTACTTC.

The CDR3 region is CASTRGRSSYNSPLHF. In nucleotides, the CDR3 is TGTGCCAGCACCCGTGGAAGGAGCTCCTATAATTCACCCCTCCACTTT. V gene TRBV25-1 combines with J gene TRBJ1-6; D is unresolved. Germline V gives CDR1 MGHDK, CDR2 SYGVNS. With 7 bases removed from V and 0 bases from J, the gap between germline ends came to 13 bases. The CDR3 is 16 residues long.

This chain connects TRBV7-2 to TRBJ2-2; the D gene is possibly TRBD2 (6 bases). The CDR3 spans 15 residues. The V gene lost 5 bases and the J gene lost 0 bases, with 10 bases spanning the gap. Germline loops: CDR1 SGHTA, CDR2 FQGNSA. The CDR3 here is CASSQRTTNTGELFF. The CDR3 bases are TGTGCCAGCAGCCAGAGGACTACGAACACCGGGGAGCTGTTTTTT.

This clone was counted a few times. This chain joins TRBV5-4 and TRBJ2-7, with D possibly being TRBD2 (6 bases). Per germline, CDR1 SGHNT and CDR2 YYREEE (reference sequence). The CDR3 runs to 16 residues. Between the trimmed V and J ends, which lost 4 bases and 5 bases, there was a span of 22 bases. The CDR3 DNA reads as TGTGCCAGCAGCCCCACCTCCCCCTTGCGCGGGGACGAGCAGTACTTC. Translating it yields CASSPTSPLRGDEQYF.

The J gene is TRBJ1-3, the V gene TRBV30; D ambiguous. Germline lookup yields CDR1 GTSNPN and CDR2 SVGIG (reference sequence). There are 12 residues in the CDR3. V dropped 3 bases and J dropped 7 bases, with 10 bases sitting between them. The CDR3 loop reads CAWSATENTIYF. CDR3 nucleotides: TGTGCCTGGAGCGCAACGGAGAACACCATATATTTT.

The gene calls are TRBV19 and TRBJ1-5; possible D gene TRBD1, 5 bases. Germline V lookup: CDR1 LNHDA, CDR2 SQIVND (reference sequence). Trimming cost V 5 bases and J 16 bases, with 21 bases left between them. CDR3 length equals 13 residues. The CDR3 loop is CASSVTGSRYTHF. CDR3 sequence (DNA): TGTGCCAGTAGTGTAACAGGCTCCCGCTATACCCATTTT.

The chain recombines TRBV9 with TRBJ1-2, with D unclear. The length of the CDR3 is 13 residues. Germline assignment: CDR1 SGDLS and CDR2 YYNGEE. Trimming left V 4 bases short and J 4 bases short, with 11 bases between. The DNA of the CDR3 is TGTGCCAGCAGCCGTCCGGGTCGCTATGGCTACACCTTC. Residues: CASSRPGRYGYTF. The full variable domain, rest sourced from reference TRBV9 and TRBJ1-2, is DSGVTQTPKHLITATGQRVTLRCSPRSGDLSVYWYQQSLDQGLQFLIQYYNGEERAKGNILERFSAQQFPDLHSELNLSSLELGDSALYFCASSRPGRYGYTFGSGTRLTVV.

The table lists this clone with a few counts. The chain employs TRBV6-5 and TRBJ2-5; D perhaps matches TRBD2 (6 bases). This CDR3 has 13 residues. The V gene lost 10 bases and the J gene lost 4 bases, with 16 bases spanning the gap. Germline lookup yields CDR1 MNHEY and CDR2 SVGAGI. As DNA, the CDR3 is TGTGCCACCTGGAGGGTCGGACGAGAGACCCAGTACTTC. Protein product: CATWRVGRETQYF.

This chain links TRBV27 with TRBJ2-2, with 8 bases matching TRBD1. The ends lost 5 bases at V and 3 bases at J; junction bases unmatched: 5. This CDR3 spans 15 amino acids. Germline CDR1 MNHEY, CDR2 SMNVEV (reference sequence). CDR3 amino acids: CASSQGAGDTGELFF. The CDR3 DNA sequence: TGTGCCAGCAGTCAGGGGGCTGGGGACACCGGGGAGCTGTTTTTT.

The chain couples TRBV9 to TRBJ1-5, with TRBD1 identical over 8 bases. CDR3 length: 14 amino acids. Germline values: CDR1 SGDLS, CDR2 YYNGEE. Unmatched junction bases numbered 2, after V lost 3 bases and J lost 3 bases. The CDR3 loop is CASSGQGTNQPQHF. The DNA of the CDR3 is TGTGCCAGCAGCGGACAGGGGACCAATCAGCCCCAGCATTTT.

The CDR3: CASSLDGSYNEQFF. DNA of the CDR3: TGTGCCAGCAGCTTAGACGGGAGCTACAATGAGCAGTTCTTC. The gene calls are TRBV7-2 and TRBJ2-1; D possibly corresponds to TRBD2 (6 bases). With 1 base removed from V and 3 bases from J, the gap between germline ends came to 7 bases. Germline CDR1 is SGHTA and CDR2 is FQGNSA. The CDR3 spans 14 residues. Supplemented by reference TRBV7-2 and TRBJ2-1, the full variable domain reads GAGVSQSPSNKVTEKGKDVELRCDPISGHTALYWYRQSLGQGLEFLIYFQGNSAPDKSGLPSDRFSAERTGGSVSTLTIQRTQQEDSAVYLCASSLDGSYNEQFFGPGTRLTVL.

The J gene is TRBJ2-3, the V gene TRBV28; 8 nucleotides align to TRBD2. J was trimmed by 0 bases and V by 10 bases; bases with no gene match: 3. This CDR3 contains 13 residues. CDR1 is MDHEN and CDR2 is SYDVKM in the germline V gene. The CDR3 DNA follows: TGTGCCATAAAGCGGGAGAGCACAGATACGCAGTATTTT. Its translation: CAIKRESTDTQYF.

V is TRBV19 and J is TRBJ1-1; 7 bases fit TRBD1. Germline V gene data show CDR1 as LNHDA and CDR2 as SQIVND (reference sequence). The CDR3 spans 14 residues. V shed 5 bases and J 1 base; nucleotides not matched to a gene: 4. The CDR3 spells CASSQTGWNTEAFF. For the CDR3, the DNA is TGTGCCAGTAGTCAGACAGGGTGGAACACTGAAGCTTTCTTT.

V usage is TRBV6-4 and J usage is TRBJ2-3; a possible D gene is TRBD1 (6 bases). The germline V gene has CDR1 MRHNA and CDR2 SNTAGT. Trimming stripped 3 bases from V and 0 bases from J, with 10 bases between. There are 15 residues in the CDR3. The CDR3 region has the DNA TGTGCCAGCAGTGAAGGGGGTCCTAGCACAGATACGCAGTATTTT. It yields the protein CASSEGGPSTDTQYF.